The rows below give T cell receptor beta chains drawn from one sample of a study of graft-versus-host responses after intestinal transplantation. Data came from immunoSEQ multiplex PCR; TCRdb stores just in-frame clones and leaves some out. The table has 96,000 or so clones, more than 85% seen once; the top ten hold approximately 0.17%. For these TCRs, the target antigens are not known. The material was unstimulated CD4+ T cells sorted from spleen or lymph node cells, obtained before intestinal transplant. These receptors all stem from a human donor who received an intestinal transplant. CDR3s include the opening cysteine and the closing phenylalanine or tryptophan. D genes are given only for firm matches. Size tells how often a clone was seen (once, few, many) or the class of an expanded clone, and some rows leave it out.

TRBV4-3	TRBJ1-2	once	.	CASSPIYRFTGGYTF	TGCGCCAGCAGCCCTATCTACAGGTTTACAGGTGGCTACACCTTC
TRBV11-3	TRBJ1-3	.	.	CASSGAGVDTIYF	TGTGCCAGCAGCGGGGCAGGGGTGGACACCATATATTTT
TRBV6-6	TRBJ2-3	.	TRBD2	CASRSGSGATDTQYF	TGTGCCAGCAGGTCGGGAAGCGGGGCTACAGATACGCAGTATTTT
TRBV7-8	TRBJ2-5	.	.	CASSSNREETQYF	TGTGCCAGCAGCTCCAACAGGGAGGAGACCCAGTACTTC
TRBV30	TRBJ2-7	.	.	CAWSVPAESYEQYF	TGTGCCTGGAGTGTTCCAGCGGAAAGCTACGAGCAGTACTTC
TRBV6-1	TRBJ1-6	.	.	CASSEMGVRGRYNSPLHF	TGTGCCAGCAGTGAAATGGGGGTGCGGGGGAGATATAATTCACCCCTCCACTTT
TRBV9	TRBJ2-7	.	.	CASSVDGRAGGTYEQYF	TGTGCCAGCAGCGTAGATGGTAGGGCAGGGGGGACCTACGAGCAGTACTTC
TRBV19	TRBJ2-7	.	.	CASSIRGYGEQYF	TGTGCCAGTAGTATTCGGGGGTACGGCGAGCAGTACTTC
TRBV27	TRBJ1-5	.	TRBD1	CASTRTGGNQPQHF	TGTGCCAGCACCCGGACAGGGGGCAATCAGCCCCAGCATTTT
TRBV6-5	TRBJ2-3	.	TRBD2	CASSLAGVVADTQYF	TGTGCCAGCAGCTTAGCGGGAGTGGTAGCAGATACGCAGTATTTT
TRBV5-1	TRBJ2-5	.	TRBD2	CASSSYGLAGERETQYF	TGCGCCAGCAGCTCTTACGGACTAGCGGGAGAGCGGGAGACCCAGTACTTC
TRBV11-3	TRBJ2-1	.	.	CASSLEEDVWQVGTKEQFF	TGTGCCAGCAGCTTAGAGGAGGATGTCTGGCAGGTGGGAACCAAGGAGCAGTTCTTC
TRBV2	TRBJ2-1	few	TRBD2	CASSELAGTYNEQFF	TGTGCCAGCAGCGAACTAGCGGGAACCTACAATGAGCAGTTCTTC
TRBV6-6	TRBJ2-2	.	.	CASIVGWGGGTGELFF	TGTGCCAGCATAGTTGGTTGGGGTGGAGGCACCGGGGAGCTGTTTTTT
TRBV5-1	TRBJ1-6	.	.	CASSMTTGIGGNSPLHF	TGCGCCAGCAGCATGACCACAGGGATCGGAGGTAATTCACCCCTCCACTTT
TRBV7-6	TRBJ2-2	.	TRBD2	CASSLVAGDFTGELFF	TGTGCCAGCAGCTTAGTAGCGGGAGATTTCACCGGGGAGCTGTTTTTT
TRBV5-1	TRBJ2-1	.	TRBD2	CASSLESSGIYEQFF	TGCGCCAGCAGCTTGGAGTCTAGCGGGATCTATGAGCAGTTCTTC
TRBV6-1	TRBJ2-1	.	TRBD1	CASSRDRGSYEQFF	TGTGCCAGCAGTCGGGACAGGGGGAGCTATGAGCAGTTCTTC
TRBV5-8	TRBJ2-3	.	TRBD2	CASSLGLAGVGDTQYF	TGTGCCAGCAGCTTGGGCCTAGCGGGGGTAGGAGATACGCAGTATTTT
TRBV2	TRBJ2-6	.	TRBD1	CASRTGGSGANVLTF	TGTGCCAGCAGGACAGGGGGCTCTGGGGCCAACGTCCTGACTTTC
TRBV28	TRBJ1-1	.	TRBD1	CASSPRTGDTEAFF	TGTGCCAGCAGTCCTCGGACAGGGGACACTGAAGCTTTCTTT
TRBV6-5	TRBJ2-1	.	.	CASTRTEQFF	TGTGCCAGCACCCGGACAGAGCAGTTCTTC
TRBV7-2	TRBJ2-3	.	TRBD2	CASSLGGGRRDTQYF	TGTGCCAGCAGCTTAGGGGGCGGGAGACGAGATACGCAGTATTTT
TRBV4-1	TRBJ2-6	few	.	CASSQDVSFSGANVLTF	TGCGCCAGCAGCCAAGATGTTTCATTCTCTGGGGCCAACGTCCTGACTTTC
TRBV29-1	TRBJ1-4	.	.	CSVRQPAYEKLFF	TGCAGCGTGCGACAGCCCGCCTATGAAAAACTGTTTTTT
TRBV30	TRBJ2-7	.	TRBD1	CAWGQGAYEQYF	TGTGCCTGGGGACAGGGAGCCTACGAGCAGTACTTC
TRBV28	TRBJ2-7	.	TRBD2	CASSRNPGLADEQYF	TGTGCCAGCAGTCGGAACCCGGGACTAGCCGACGAGCAGTACTTC
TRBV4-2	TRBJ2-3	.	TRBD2	CASSQDAIGGSPSTDTQYF	TGTGCCAGCAGCCAAGATGCAATCGGGGGGTCCCCTAGCACAGATACGCAGTATTTT
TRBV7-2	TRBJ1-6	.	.	CASSLEEDSPLHF	TGTGCCAGCAGCTTAGAGGAGGATTCACCCCTCCACTTT
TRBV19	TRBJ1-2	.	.	CASSTQRGPNYGYTF	TGTGCCAGTAGTACGCAGCGGGGCCCGAACTATGGCTACACCTTC
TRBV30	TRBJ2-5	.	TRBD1	CAWTPGTGVQETQYF	TGTGCCTGGACTCCCGGGACAGGGGTCCAAGAGACCCAGTACTTC
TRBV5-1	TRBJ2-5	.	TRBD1	CASSPGQGLRETQYF	TGCGCCAGCAGCCCCGGACAGGGGTTGCGGGAGACCCAGTACTTC
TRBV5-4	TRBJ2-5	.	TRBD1	CASSLGGGGTQYF	TGTGCCAGCAGCTTGGGAGGGGGCGGGACCCAGTACTTC
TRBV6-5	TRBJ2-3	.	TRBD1	CASSGQAPSTDTQYF	TGTGCCAGCAGTGGACAGGCGCCTAGCACAGATACGCAGTATTTT
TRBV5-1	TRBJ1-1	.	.	CASSPRPGLPGNTEAFF	TGCGCCAGCAGCCCCAGGCCAGGGCTACCCGGGAACACTGAAGCTTTCTTT
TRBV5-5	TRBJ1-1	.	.	CASTLIPRGAEAFF	TGTGCCAGCACCTTAATCCCGCGGGGGGCTGAAGCTTTCTTT
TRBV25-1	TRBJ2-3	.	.	CASSALAGDTQYF	TGTGCCAGCAGTGCCCTCGCCGGAGATACGCAGTATTTT
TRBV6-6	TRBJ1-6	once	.	CASSYSGLYNSPLHF	TGTGCCAGCAGTTACTCGGGACTGTATAATTCACCCCTCCACTTT
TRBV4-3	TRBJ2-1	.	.	CASSQDLTGIHNEQFF	TGCGCCAGCAGCCAAGATCTAACAGGGATTCACAATGAGCAGTTCTTC
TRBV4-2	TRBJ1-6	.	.	CASSQVGGIWINSPLHF	TGTGCCAGCAGCCAAGTGGGCGGGATTTGGATTAATTCACCCCTCCACTTT
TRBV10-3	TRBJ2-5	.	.	CAISGRRETQYF	TGTGCCATCAGTGGGCGGAGAGAGACCCAGTACTTC
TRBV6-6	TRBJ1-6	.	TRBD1	CASSPGTGVSPLHF	TGTGCCAGCAGCCCCGGGACAGGGGTCTCACCCCTCCACTTT
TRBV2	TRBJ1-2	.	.	CASSELVGGIYGYTF	TGTGCCAGCAGTGAATTAGTTGGGGGGATCTATGGCTACACCTTC
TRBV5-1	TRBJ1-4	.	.	CASRLRGNNEKLFF	TGCGCCAGCAGACTCCGGGGGAATAATGAAAAACTGTTTTTT
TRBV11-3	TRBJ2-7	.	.	CASSPFWGRSRSYEQYF	TGTGCCAGCAGCCCGTTCTGGGGGCGCTCCCGCTCCTACGAGCAGTACTTC
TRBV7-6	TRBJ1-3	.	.	CASSLSGRSSGNTIYF	TGTGCCAGCAGCTTATCAGGGCGAAGCTCTGGAAACACCATATATTTT